This passage covers 20 T cell receptor beta chains from one sample sequenced in a study of untreated major depressive disorder (dated 2018 in TCRdb). Libraries were built with the immunoSEQ multiplex PCR assay. The clones in this table, taken by TCRdb from immuneACCESS, are in-frame only. Not every clone is retained; where verified, under half of the shortfall comes from an unresolved V gene, and the cause of the rest is unknown. The sample yields 20,000 to 25,000 clones; over 85% were counted once. The ten most abundant clones make up around 0.5% of the sample. What was sequenced was CD4+ T cells from PBMCs. Every receptor here comes from a middle-aged woman in good health.

The J gene is TRBJ1-1, the V gene TRBV18, with D possibly being TRBD1 (5 bases). The CDR3 has 16 residues. Germline V lookup: CDR1 KGHSH, CDR2 LQKENI. Trimming left V 2 bases short and J 7 bases short, with 20 bases between. CDR3 loop: CASSPVRLPGLGEAFF. The CDR3 DNA is TGTGCCAGCTCACCAGTAAGATTACCGGGACTTGGTGAAGCTTTCTTT.

The rearrangement uses TRBV5-1 and TRBJ1-1; 7 positions match TRBD1. The ends lost 0 bases at V and 1 base at J; junction bases unmatched: 3. Germline lookup yields CDR1 SGHRS and CDR2 YFSETQ. The CDR3 totals 15 residues. CDR3 nucleotide sequence: TGCGCCAGCAGCTTGGGGGACAGACCGAACACTGAAGCTTTCTTT. It codes for CASSLGDRPNTEAFF.

The chain links TRBV20-1 to TRBJ1-1; no definite D call. Deletions cut 5 bases from V and 1 base from J, with 5 bases between. The CDR3 loop spans 11 amino acids. Germline CDR1 is DFQATT and CDR2 is SNEGSKA (reference sequence). The CDR3 nucleotides are TGCAGTGCTCGAAAGAACACTGAAGCTTTCTTT. The encoded protein is CSARKNTEAFF.

This chain uses TRBV5-1 with TRBJ2-1; 8 bases agree with TRBD2. Germline V gene data show CDR1 as SGHRS and CDR2 as YFSETQ. CDR3 length: 16 residues. V was clipped by 3 bases and J by 4 bases; unmatched bases: 9. CDR3: CASSSRTGGGYNEQFF. The CDR3 DNA reads TGCGCCAGCAGCTCTCGGACGGGAGGGGGTTACAATGAGCAGTTCTTC.

The CDR3 is CASSTRDRSREAFF. The CDR3 coding sequence is TGTGCCAGTAGTACACGAGACCGGTCCAGGGAAGCTTTCTTT. This chain uses TRBV19 with TRBJ1-1; D is ambiguous. The germline gives CDR1 LNHDA, CDR2 SQIVND (reference sequence). V was clipped by 4 bases and J by 8 bases, with 17 bases between them. This CDR3 spans 14 amino acids.

The chain combines TRBV2 with TRBJ2-1, with D uncertain. Per germline, CDR1 SNHLY and CDR2 FYNNEI. V lost 8 bases and J 3 bases, leaving 11 bases between the germline ends. There are 13 residues in the CDR3. Written as DNA, the CDR3 is TGTGCCAGCTGGGATCAAGTCTACAATGAGCAGTTCTTC. This gives the protein CASWDQVYNEQFF. The complete variable domain, with remaining parts taken from reference TRBV2 and TRBJ2-1, reads EPEVTQTPSHQVTQMGQEVILRCVPISNHLYFYWYRQILGQKVEFLVSFYNNEISEKSEIFDDQFSVERPDGSNFTLKIRSTKLEDSAMYFCASWDQVYNEQFFGPGTRLTVL.

This rearrangement joins TRBV11-2 to TRBJ2-5; 8 bases align to TRBD1. V lost 3 bases and J lost 4; bases outside the gene matches: 10. The CDR3 runs 16 residues. CDR1 and CDR2 from the germline V gene are SGHAT and FQNNGV. The CDR3, as DNA: TGTGCCAGCAGCTTCCTTCAGGGGGCCATGGCAGAGACCCAGTACTTC. Translation gives CASSFLQGAMAETQYF.

V usage is TRBV4-1 and J usage is TRBJ2-3, with D tentatively TRBD2 (5 bases). Trimming pared 0 bases from V and 0 bases from J, leaving 16 bases between. The CDR3 has 18 residues. CDR1 and CDR2 from the germline V gene are MGHRA and YSYEKL. The CDR3 DNA reads as TGCGCCAGCAGCCAAGATAAGTTTCAGCGGTCTAGCACAGATACGCAGTATTTT. This encodes CASSQDKFQRSSTDTQYF.

This chain links TRBV7-2 with TRBJ2-5; D possibly corresponds to TRBD2 (5 bases). The V gene lost 3 bases and the J gene lost 1 base, with 9 bases spanning the gap. CDR1 is SGHTA and CDR2 is FQGNSA in the germline V gene. The CDR3 loop spans 14 amino acids. As DNA, the CDR3 is TGTGCCAGCAGCTTCTCACGGGGCCAAGAGACCCAGTACTTC. Encoded protein: CASSFSRGQETQYF.

CDR3 sequence reads: CSVGGSPSTDTQYF. In nucleotides, the CDR3 is TGCAGCGTTGGTGGCAGCCCTAGCACAGATACGCAGTATTTT. The J gene is TRBJ2-3, the V gene TRBV29-1; no definite D call. The V gene's germline CDR1 is SQVTM and CDR2 ANQGSEA. V was shortened by 4 bases and J by 0 bases, with 11 bases between the two germline ends. The CDR3 consists of 14 residues.

This clone has only one observation. The CDR3 reads CASSQADREGSGYTF. The CDR3 DNA sequence: TGTGCCAGCAGCCAGGCGGACAGGGAGGGATCAGGCTACACCTTC. The chain is built from TRBV4-2 and TRBJ1-2, with TRBD1 matching 8 bases. Germline lookup yields CDR1 LGHNA and CDR2 YNFKEQ. This CDR3 region has 15 residues. Germline trimming cut 3 bases from V and 8 bases from J; bases unmatched to any gene: 11.

The CDR3 protein is CASTPNRDGAEAFF. CDR3 DNA sequence: TGTGCCAGCACCCCGAACCGGGACGGAGCTGAAGCTTTCTTT. The rearrangement joins TRBV7-2 to TRBJ1-1; a possible D gene is TRBD1 (5 bases). Per germline, CDR1 SGHTA and CDR2 FQGNSA. The CDR3 loop spans 14 amino acids. Deletions cut 7 bases from V and 6 bases from J, with 18 bases between.

The chain combines TRBV7-2 with TRBJ1-6, with D unclear. This CDR3 comprises 13 residues. Germline V gene sequence: CDR1 SGHTA, CDR2 FQGNSA. V lost 1 base and J 13 bases, leaving 11 bases between the germline ends. CDR3 protein: CASSLVSRFPLHF. In DNA form, the CDR3 reads TGTGCCAGCAGCTTAGTATCAAGGTTTCCCCTCCACTTT.

The chain carries TRBV9 and TRBJ2-2, with D possibly TRBD2 on 6 matching bases. Germline-derived CDR1 and CDR2 are SGDLS and YYNGEE. V was clipped by 0 bases and J by 5 bases, with 11 bases between them. This CDR3 has 15 amino acids. This chain's CDR3 is CASSVGHGGTGELFF. CDR3 nucleotides: TGTGCCAGCAGCGTAGGCCACGGGGGTACCGGGGAGCTGTTTTTT.

The chain is built from TRBV9 and TRBJ2-5, with D unclear. CDR3 length: 14 amino acids. V was pared by 0 bases and J by 2 bases, with 8 bases between. The germline CDR1 and CDR2 sequences are SGDLS and YYNGEE. The CDR3 coding sequence is TGTGCCAGCAGCGTAGACTGGGGACAAGAGACCCAGTACTTC. Amino acids: CASSVDWGQETQYF.

This clone has more than one count but fewer than ten. V and J are TRBV4-2 and TRBJ2-7; TRBD2 matches 7 bases. Germline CDR1 reads LGHNA; CDR2 reads YNFKEQ. This CDR3 spans 16 amino acids. V lost 1 base to trimming and J lost 2 bases; unmatched junction nucleotides: 8. The CDR3 reads CASSQGAGTNTYEQYF. The CDR3 bases are TGTGCCAGCAGCCAAGGGGCCGGGACTAACACCTACGAGCAGTACTTC.

The rearrangement joins TRBV20-1 to TRBJ2-1; 7 nucleotides align to TRBD2. The V gene's germline CDR1 is DFQATT and CDR2 SNEGSKA (reference sequence). Unmatched junction bases numbered 3, after V lost 6 bases and J lost 7 bases. This CDR3 is built from 11 residues. The CDR3 DNA follows: TGCAGTGCGGGGAGGGGAAATGAGCAGTTCTTC. It codes for CSAGRGNEQFF.

The chain joins TRBV6-1 to TRBJ2-1, with D perhaps matching TRBD1 (5 bases). Trimming took 3 bases from V and 5 from J, leaving 14 bases between them. The CDR3 spans 15 residues. Germline CDR1 and CDR2: MNHNS and SASEGT. The CDR3 nucleotides read TGTGCCAGCAGTGATCTTCTAGGGGATAACAATGAGCAGTTCTTC. Translation gives CASSDLLGDNNEQFF.

The chain links TRBV6-4 to TRBJ1-2, with no clear D. Germline CDR1 and CDR2: MRHNA and SNTAGT. The CDR3 consists of 14 residues. The ends were cut back, 0 bases at V and 4 bases at J, with 9 bases in the middle. This chain's CDR3 is CASSDSKGSYGYTF. In DNA form, the CDR3 reads TGTGCCAGCAGTGACTCGAAGGGAAGCTATGGCTACACCTTC.

The chain employs TRBV28 and TRBJ2-2; D not resolved. The V and J ends lost 3 bases and 1 base respectively, with 3 bases between them. In germline, CDR1 is MDHEN, CDR2 SYDVKM. This CDR3 has 13 amino acids. In DNA, the CDR3 is TGTGCCAGCAGTTTTCAGAACACCGGGGAGCTGTTTTTT. Amino acids: CASSFQNTGELFF.